A selection of T cell receptor beta chains follows, all from one sample in a study of cytomegalovirus exposure and HLA in healthy donors. The assay was immunoSEQ multiplex PCR, and TCRdb's table has in-frame clones only and misses some. Seen here are some 84,000 clones, 77% observed once, and the top ten hold about 2%. Sequencing was carried out using PBMCs. The receptors come from a boy aged 5-17 years in good health and CMV-seronegative. CDR3s include the opening cysteine and the closing phenylalanine or tryptophan. A D gene is named only where the DNA matches it firmly. Expanded clones are given a class, and other clones once, few, many or no size at all.

d_gene: -
abundance: -
len: 14
j_gene: TRBJ1-5
v_gene: TRBV9
CDR3aa: CASSLGGGNQPQHF
CDR3nt: TGTGCCAGCAGCCTCGGGGGGGGCAATCAGCCCCAGCATTTT

d_gene: -
abundance: -
len: 13
j_gene: TRBJ1-2
v_gene: TRBV6-4
CDR3aa: CASRRGPTYGYTF
CDR3nt: TGTGCCAGCAGGCGAGGGCCAACTTATGGCTACACCTTC

d_gene: -
abundance: -
len: 12
j_gene: TRBJ2-2
v_gene: TRBV27
CDR3aa: CATRQTTGELFF
CDR3nt: TGTGCCACCAGACAGACCACCGGGGAGCTGTTTTTT

d_gene: -
abundance: -
len: 14
j_gene: TRBJ1-2
v_gene: TRBV19
CDR3aa: CASSIYEGGHGYTF
CDR3nt: TGTGCCAGTAGTATTTATGAGGGCGGGCATGGCTACACCTTC

d_gene: TRBD1
abundance: -
len: 16
j_gene: TRBJ2-7
v_gene: TRBV6-5
CDR3aa: CASSYSGSPGGYEQYF
CDR3nt: TGTGCCAGCAGTTACTCAGGTTCTCCAGGGGGCTACGAGCAGTACTTC

d_gene: -
abundance: -
len: 15
j_gene: TRBJ2-7
v_gene: TRBV7-6
CDR3aa: CASSLEGTRTYEQYF
CDR3nt: TGTGCCAGCAGCTTAGAGGGGACTCGGACGTACGAGCAGTACTTC

d_gene: TRBD1
abundance: -
len: 14
j_gene: TRBJ2-7
v_gene: TRBV6-5
CDR3aa: CASRSWDSLYEQYF
CDR3nt: TGTGCCAGCAGAAGTTGGGACAGCCTCTACGAGCAGTACTTC

d_gene: -
abundance: -
len: 12
j_gene: TRBJ2-1
v_gene: TRBV27
CDR3aa: CASSSLANEQFF
CDR3nt: TGTGCCAGCAGTTCACTAGCCAATGAGCAGTTCTTC

d_gene: TRBD1
abundance: once
len: 14
j_gene: TRBJ2-1
v_gene: TRBV10-3
CDR3aa: CAIGAGQGWDEQFF
CDR3nt: TGTGCCATCGGGGCGGGACAGGGGTGGGATGAGCAGTTCTTC

d_gene: -
abundance: -
len: 14
j_gene: TRBJ2-3
v_gene: TRBV19
CDR3aa: CASSMIGVEDTQYF
CDR3nt: TGTGCCAGTAGTATGATCGGGGTTGAAGATACGCAGTATTTT

d_gene: TRBD2
abundance: -
len: 14
j_gene: TRBJ2-7
v_gene: TRBV6-5
CDR3aa: CASSLAGESYEQYF
CDR3nt: TGTGCCAGCAGTTTAGCGGGAGAATCCTACGAGCAGTACTTC